Below are 27 T cell receptor beta chains sequenced from a single sample in a study of control samples from healthy donors and cancer patients. The data were produced by immunoSEQ multiplex PCR, yet TCRdb's version contains in-frame clones alone and is incomplete. The table records 150,000 to 180,000 clones, just under 95% of them present only once. The sequencing sample was made of blood. The source is a man aged 35 to 55 in good health.

On this clone: Other DNA sequences of this sample code for an identical CDR3. CDR3 region: CASRGNTEAFF. Written as DNA, the CDR3 is TGTGCCAGCAGGGGGAACACTGAAGCTTTCTTT. The rearrangement joins TRBV27 to TRBJ1-1; D remains ambiguous. The V and J ends lost 6 bases and 1 base respectively, with 3 bases between them. The CDR3 spans 11 residues. CDR1 MNHEY and CDR2 SMNVEV come from the germline V gene (reference sequence).

The chain carries TRBV30 and TRBJ1-5; 7 nucleotides match TRBD1. The germline gives CDR1 GTSNPN, CDR2 SVGIG (reference sequence). V lost 1 base to trimming and J lost 6 bases; unmatched junction nucleotides: 12. The CDR3 contains 16 residues. In DNA, the CDR3 is TGTGCCTGGAGTGCCGTACTTTCAGGGGGGGGTCAGCCCCAGCATTTT. Protein sequence: CAWSAVLSGGGQPQHF.

The chain links TRBV19 to TRBJ2-1; 8 bases line up with TRBD1. V lost 5 bases to trimming and J lost 1 base; unmatched junction nucleotides: 7. This CDR3 is built from 16 residues. The V gene's germline CDR1 is LNHDA and CDR2 SQIVND (reference sequence). In nucleotides, the CDR3 is TGTGCCAGTAGTGCCACACAGGGGGTGTCCTACAATGAGCAGTTCTTC. Amino acids: CASSATQGVSYNEQFF.

The rearrangement links TRBV27 to TRBJ1-5, with D maybe TRBD1 (5 bases). Trimming left V 2 bases short and J 0 bases short, with 26 bases between. The CDR3 length is 21 residues. Germline-derived CDR1 and CDR2 are MNHEY and SMNVEV (reference sequence). The CDR3 loop reads CASSLALGTGPGIDSNQPQHF. DNA of the CDR3: TGTGCCAGCAGTTTAGCCCTGGGGACCGGGCCCGGAATCGATAGCAATCAGCCCCAGCATTTT.

The genes are TRBV27 and TRBJ1-6, with 7 bases aligning to TRBD1. This CDR3 has 15 amino acids. The V gene end was trimmed by 1 base and the J gene end by 6 bases; junction bases not matched to a gene: 3. Germline loops: CDR1 MNHEY, CDR2 SMNVEV (reference sequence). CDR3 protein: CASSLLEGANSPLHF. The CDR3 nucleotides read TGTGCCAGCAGTTTATTGGAGGGGGCTAATTCACCCCTCCACTTT.

This chain uses TRBV7-9 with TRBJ2-7, with a weak D call TRBD1 (5 bases). The CDR3 runs 16 residues. V was clipped by 0 bases and J by 0 bases, with 12 bases between them. Germline assignment: CDR1 SEHNR and CDR2 FQNEAQ (reference sequence). The CDR3 bases are TGTGCCAGCAGCTTAGCGCAACAGGACCCCTCCTACGAGCAGTACTTC. Residues: CASSLAQQDPSYEQYF.

The gene calls are TRBV5-1 and TRBJ1-1, with a possible D match to TRBD1 (5 bases). Deletions cut 2 bases from V and 5 bases from J, with 19 bases between. Germline V gene data show CDR1 as SGHRS and CDR2 as YFSETQ. This CDR3 is built from 16 residues. The CDR3 is CASSFEGAMTGTEAFF. CDR3 sequence (DNA): TGCGCCAGCAGCTTTGAAGGGGCTATGACGGGGACTGAAGCTTTCTTT.

This chain uses TRBV24-1 with TRBJ1-5; the D is unclear. The CDR3 totals 13 residues. Trimming removed 5 bases from V and 7 bases from J, with 11 bases in between. Looked up from germline, CDR1 is KGHDR and CDR2 is SFDVKD. The CDR3: CATSGAGIQPQHF. CDR3 DNA sequence: TGTGCCACCAGTGGCGCCGGGATCCAGCCCCAGCATTTT.

The gene calls are TRBV19 and TRBJ1-4; the D is unclear. This CDR3 has 13 amino acids. V lost 4 bases and J lost 8, with 11 bases in between. CDR1 is LNHDA, CDR2 SQIVND, per germline (reference sequence). The DNA for the CDR3 is TGTGCCAGTAGTACCGTTCTCATGGAAAAACTGTTTTTT. It translates to CASSTVLMEKLFF.

This clone has only one observation. This rearrangement joins TRBV2 to TRBJ1-1; D possibly corresponds to TRBD1 (5 bases). Trimming shortened V by 3 bases and J by 1 base, and 9 bases separated the two germline ends. Per germline, CDR1 SNHLY and CDR2 FYNNEI. This CDR3 region has 14 residues. The CDR3 DNA is TGTGCCAGCAGTGAGTGGGGGGAGAACACTGAAGCTTTCTTT. Amino acid sequence: CASSEWGENTEAFF.

Note on this clone: The germline gene is not matched at one end of the junction; a read error may be the cause. J is TRBJ1-2 and V is TRBV6-1; no definite D call. The V gene's germline CDR1 is MNHNS and CDR2 SASEGT. The CDR3 is 14 residues long. The DNA for the CDR3 is TGTGCCAGCAGTCAAGCGACATCGGGATATGGCTACACCTTC. Residues: CASSQATSGYGYTF.

V usage is TRBV19 and J usage is TRBJ1-1; D is uncertain. Trimming removed 3 bases at V and 2 bases at J, with 13 bases between. The CDR3 covers 15 residues. Germline V gene data show CDR1 as LNHDA and CDR2 as SQIVND (reference sequence). The CDR3 spells CASSMDLHPNTEAFF. The CDR3 DNA sequence: TGTGCCAGTAGTATGGACCTACACCCCAACACTGAAGCTTTCTTT.

The chain combines TRBV7-2 with TRBJ2-3, with 9 positions matching TRBD2. There are 16 residues in the CDR3. V gave up 3 bases and J gave up 1 base; unmatched junction bases: 5. Germline CDR1 reads SGHTA; CDR2 reads FQGNSA. The CDR3 sequence is CASSFLSGGRTDTQYF. In DNA form, the CDR3 reads TGTGCCAGCAGCTTCCTTAGCGGGGGACGCACAGATACGCAGTATTTT.

V is TRBV6-5 and J is TRBJ1-2; possibly TRBD1 for D (6 bases). V lost 6 bases and J lost 7, with 12 bases in between. The germline V gene has CDR1 MNHEY and CDR2 SVGAGI. This CDR3 spans 12 amino acids. As DNA, the CDR3 is TGTGCCAGCAGCGAGAACAGGGCTGGCTACACCTTC. Its protein is CASSENRAGYTF.

The chain is built from TRBV9 and TRBJ2-1; TRBD1 matches at 11 bases. CDR1 is SGDLS and CDR2 is YYNGEE in the germline V gene. This CDR3 has 15 amino acids. V lost 3 bases, J lost 4 bases, and 3 bases stayed unmatched. In nucleotides, the CDR3 is TGTGCCAGCAGCGCCGGACAGGGGGCGTACAATGAGCAGTTCTTC. Translating gives CASSAGQGAYNEQFF.

The V gene is TRBV18, the J gene TRBJ1-1; 7 bases fit TRBD1. Germline CDR1 and CDR2: KGHSH and LQKENI. J lost 1 base, V lost 6 bases, and 8 bases had no gene match. The CDR3 loop spans 15 amino acids. CDR3 protein: CASSATTGQNTEAFF. The CDR3 nucleotides read TGTGCCAGCTCGGCAACGACAGGGCAGAACACTGAAGCTTTCTTT.

This rearrangement joins TRBV30 to TRBJ1-5, with D possibly being TRBD1 (5 bases). The CDR3 contains 13 residues. V was clipped by 2 bases and J by 4 bases, with 9 bases between them. Per germline, CDR1 GTSNPN and CDR2 SVGIG (reference sequence). CDR3 bases: TGTGCCTGGAGTTGGCAGGGTAATCAGCCCCAGCATTTT. It encodes CAWSWQGNQPQHF.

In its sample, this clone was seen once. This CDR3 is also generated by other DNA sequences in the sample. In DNA, the CDR3 is TGTGCCAGCAGTCAGCCGGGACAGTCCGCCTACGAGCAGTACTTC. Protein product: CASSQPGQSAYEQYF. V is TRBV3-1 (or the pseudogene TRBV3-2) and J is TRBJ2-7; TRBD1 agrees at 7 bases. In germline, CDR1 is LGHDT, CDR2 YNNKEL (reference sequence). The trim removed 6 bases at V and 2 bases at J, leaving 10 bases unmatched. CDR3 length: 15 amino acids.

This sequence joins TRBV19 and TRBJ1-2; D unresolved. Trimming took off 5 bases at V and 7 bases at J, with 5 bases between the two ends. The germline V gene encodes CDR1 LNHDA and CDR2 SQIVND (reference sequence). CDR3 length equals 10 residues. CDR3 sequence (DNA): TGTGCCAGTAGTCACCTTGGCTACACCTTC. Its protein product is CASSHLGYTF.

This chain links TRBV5-6 with TRBJ1-6; possibly TRBD1 for D (6 bases). From germline, CDR1 is SGHDT and CDR2 YYEEEE. The CDR3 length is 13 residues. The ends were cut back, 4 bases at V and 9 bases at J, with 11 bases in the middle. CDR3 sequence reads: CASSQDRTSPLHF. The CDR3 bases are TGTGCCAGCAGCCAAGACAGGACTTCACCCCTCCACTTT.

The rearrangement joins TRBV21-1 to TRBJ1-1; TRBD1, the D gene given by the table, was not confirmed from the DNA. TRBV21-1 is noted as a pseudogene. This CDR3 region has 14 residues. CDR3 DNA sequence: TGTGCCAGCAGCATAGGGGTCATGAACACTGAAGCTTTCTTT. Translating it yields CASSIGVMNTEAFF.

In nucleotides, the CDR3 is TGTGCCAGCAGCCCAGGACAGGGAGTTGGCACCGGGGAGCTGTTTTTT. It translates to CASSPGQGVGTGELFF. V and J are TRBV11-3 and TRBJ2-2, with 8 bases lining up with TRBD1. The germline CDR1 and CDR2 sequences are SGHNT and YENEEA. Unmatched junction bases numbered 9, after V lost 5 bases and J lost 4 bases. The CDR3 covers 16 residues.

The V call is TRBV18, the J call TRBJ2-2; the D is unclear. The CDR3 extends over 12 amino acids. Germline CDR1 KGHSH, CDR2 LQKENI. Trimming cost V 5 bases and J 6 bases, with 7 bases left between them. CDR3 sequence: CASSSYPGELFF. CDR3 sequence (DNA): TGTGCCAGCTCATCATATCCCGGGGAGCTGTTTTTT.

The chain employs TRBV28 and TRBJ1-4; TRBD1 is a possible D gene (6 bases). This CDR3 is built from 15 residues. V was pared by 6 bases and J by 8 bases, with 19 bases between. Looked up from germline, CDR1 is MDHEN and CDR2 is SYDVKM. This CDR3 reads CASRDRIRGSEKLFF. The CDR3 DNA follows: TGTGCCAGCAGAGACAGGATCCGCGGAAGCGAAAAACTGTTTTTT.

This chain links TRBV29-1 with TRBJ1-1; D is unresolved. This CDR3 contains 12 residues. Germline CDR1 is SQVTM and CDR2 is ANQGSEA. Trimming took off 3 bases at V and 0 bases at J, with 5 bases between the two ends. In DNA form, the CDR3 reads TGCAGCGTTGACAGGATGAACACTGAAGCTTTCTTT. It specifies CSVDRMNTEAFF.

The rearrangement uses TRBV7-8 and TRBJ2-3; D not resolved. This CDR3 contains 14 residues. Trimming stripped 1 base from V and 0 bases from J, with 5 bases between. CDR1 is SGHVS and CDR2 is FQNEAQ in the germline V gene. The DNA for the CDR3 is TGTGCCAGCAGCTTAGTAGGCAGCACAGATACGCAGTATTTT. This translates into CASSLVGSTDTQYF.

The rearrangement links TRBV9 to TRBJ1-3, with D possibly TRBD1 on 5 matching bases. Trimming pared 2 bases from V and 0 bases from J, leaving 9 bases between. Looked up from germline, CDR1 is SGDLS and CDR2 is YYNGEE. The CDR3 runs to 15 residues. CDR3 DNA: TGTGCCAGCAGCGTGGGGACGACCTCTGGAAACACCATATATTTT. It encodes CASSVGTTSGNTIYF. Together with reference TRBV9 and TRBJ1-3, the CDR3 gives the full variable domain: DSGVTQTPKHLITATGQRVTLRCSPRSGDLSVYWYQQSLDQGLQFLIQYYNGEERAKGNILERFSAQQFPDLHSELNLSSLELGDSALYFCASSVGTTSGNTIYFGEGSWLTVV.